This T cell receptor (beta chain) was captured in a study of control samples from healthy donors and cancer patients. Profiled with immunoSEQ multiplex PCR; TCRdb holds only in-frame clones, not every one. The repertoire holds 65,000 to 100,000 clones, more than 70% seen once, with roughly 20% in the top ten. This clone was seen a single time. Germline CDR1 MNHEY, CDR2 SVGAGI. V was pared by 4 bases and J by 2 bases, with 8 bases between. The CDR3 runs 13 residues. The genes are TRBV6-5 and TRBJ1-2; D uncertain. Material for sequencing was blood. This clonotype was sampled from a man aged 50-59 years in good health. CDR3 sequence (DNA): TGTGCCAGCAGTTCGGACGGGAACTATGGCTACACCTTC. Translated, it gives CASSSDGNYGYTF.